Listed below are T cell receptor beta chains from one sample, sequenced in a study of sequential checkpoint blockade in melanoma. Libraries were prepared by immunoSEQ multiplex PCR; TCRdb keeps only in-frame clonotypes and omits some of them. The sample has tens of thousands of clones, 83% seen once. Sequencing used CD8+ T cells sorted from blood (inferred from file names), obtained from a patient given nivolumab and ipilimumab in sequence. Every receptor here comes from a human donor with melanoma. Both conserved end residues are trimmed from each CDR3.

len,j_gene,v_gene,CDR3aa
14,TRBJ1-1,TRBV6-4,ASSYGQGAPGTEAF
12,TRBJ2-3,TRBV6-4,ASSDKGSTDTQY
12,TRBJ1-4,TRBV5-6,ASSPYLRNEKLF
14,TRBJ2-7,TRBV4-2,ASSPGGAGASPEQY
16,TRBJ2-1,TRBV11-1,ASSLARWEREGLNEQF
13,TRBJ1-4,TRBV7-9,ASSDTGGVYEKLF
11,TRBJ2-1,TRBV27,ASSLSRRNEQF
10,TRBJ2-3,TRBV7-9,ASRYGSDTQY
13,TRBJ2-7,TRBV19,ASSIGGFPSYEQY
13,TRBJ2-1,TRBV27,ASSPGLAAYNEQF
15,TRBJ2-6,TRBV9,ASSDDRAVFGANVLT
13,TRBJ2-7,TRBV7-7,ASSLAAESSYEQY
11,TRBJ2-1,TRBV7-2,ASSLEHLNEQF
13,TRBJ2-2,TRBV14,ASSQWQDGAGELF
11,TRBJ2-4,TRBV4-1,ASSQVVQNIQY
13,TRBJ2-3,TRBV29-1,SVEGGRGGTDTQY
12,TRBJ2-7,TRBV19,ASSSWDTASEQY
10,TRBJ2-7,TRBV7-2,ASSPTGNEQY
15,TRBJ2-1,TRBV7-9,ASTRGTGTGVYNEQF
13,TRBJ2-7,TRBV7-9,ASSLARTGVHEQY
13,TRBJ2-7,TRBV7-2,ASSLDRGKSYEQY
12,TRBJ2-1,TRBV5-1,ASSLGGSYNEQF
11,TRBJ1-5,TRBV2,ASKGEGNQPQH
11,TRBJ1-5,TRBV19,ASQEGPNQPQH
13,TRBJ2-1,TRBV7-9,ASRSGLAGADEQF